This entry is about one TCR beta chain. CDR3 length equals 15 residues. V shed 5 bases, J shed 4 bases, and the junction held 9 bases outside the gene matches. The germline V gene has CDR1 SEHNR and CDR2 FQNEAQ (reference sequence). This specimen comes from a study of blood T cell repertoires in COVID-19. The overall study: Sites across the United States, Italy and Spain contributed samples from acute and convalescent COVID-19. Sources were T cells, B-cell-depleted T cells, or PBMCs; the material itself was cDNA or gDNA.

Symptom resolution, clearance, or two negative PCRs marked donors in Cohort 3 as recovered. Original methodology: Counts of nucleated cells, estimated from reference gene primer amplification, were obtained. Some clones are missing from TCRdb's copy, which holds only in-frame ones; the method was immunoSEQ multiplex PCR. V and J calls and clone size are as listed in that table; D and trimming were resolved from the DNA. The profile shows about 300,000 clones, over 75% of them singletons. The TCR originated in a man aged 25-45 years who had recovered from COVID-19. Sequencing was done on a sample of PBMCs or T cells enriched from blood (not recorded which). The V call is TRBV7-9, the J call TRBJ2-5; 8 bases agree with TRBD2. CDR3 in DNA: TGTGCCAGCAGCCATGGACTAGCTGAACCAGAGACCCAGTACTTC. Protein: CASSHGLAEPETQYF. Supplemented by reference TRBV7-9 and TRBJ2-5, the full variable domain reads DTGVSQNPRHKITKRGQNVTFRCDPISEHNRLYWYRQTLGQGPEFLTYFQNEAQLEKSRLLSDRFSAERPKGSFSTLEIQRTEQGDSAMYLCASSHGLAEPETQYFGPGTRLLVL.